This is a list of T cell receptor beta chains from one sample in a study of molecular identifiers for immune sequencing clone quantification. MiXCR, run by TCRdb on the PCR reads, gives a single entry per CDR3 protein. The table records roughly 86,000 distinct CDR3 sequences, 19% of them present only once. The sample consisted of naive CD8+ T cells from blood, with Jurkat cell RNA spiked in. The receptors shown here come from a human donor in good health. Some libraries in this study had Jurkat cell RNA spiked in. The CDR3 runs from the conserved cysteine through the conserved F or W. D genes are given only for firm matches. Some rows mark clone size as missing; the rest say once, few, many or name a class of expanded clone.

TRBD1,NA,TRBJ1-2,TRBV6-2/TRBV6-3,CASLKKTGTENYGYTF,TGTGCCAGCTTAAAGAAAACCGGGACAGAGAACTATGGCTACACCTTC
NA,NA,TRBJ1-2,TRBV4-1,CASSQEWDTFNYGYTF,TGCGCCAGCAGCCAAGAGTGGGACACTTTTAACTATGGCTACACCTTC
NA,NA,TRBJ2-7,TRBV4-1,CASGQKGPYEQYF,TGCGCCAGCGGCCAAAAAGGCCCTTACGAGCAGTACTTC
NA,many,TRBJ1-1,TRBV12-3/TRBV12-4,CASSPTLNTEAFF,TGTGCCAGCAGCCCCACTTTGAACACTGAAGCTTTCTTT
TRBD1,many,TRBJ2-2,TRBV7-9,CASSSTGEGTGELFF,TGTGCCAGCAGCTCGACAGGGGAAGGCACCGGGGAGCTGTTTTTT
NA,NA,TRBJ1-5,TRBV7-9,CASSSYNYQPQHF,TGTGCCAGCAGCTCATACAACTATCAGCCCCAGCATTTT
NA,many,TRBJ2-1,TRBV25-1,CASSAHYTHEQFF,TGTGCCAGCAGTGCTCACTATACCCATGAGCAGTTCTTC
TRBD1,many,TRBJ2-3,TRBV5-1,CASSLNRGQDTQYF,TGCGCCAGCAGCTTGAACAGGGGGCAAGATACGCAGTATTTT
NA,NA,TRBJ2-3,TRBV27,CASSSNPLGGKGADTQYF,TGTGCCAGCAGTTCGAACCCCCTAGGGGGAAAAGGGGCAGATACGCAGTATTTT
TRBD2,NA,TRBJ2-3,TRBV6-2/TRBV6-3,CAIDSGGVPDTQYF,TGTGCCATTGATAGCGGGGGCGTTCCAGATACGCAGTATTTT
TRBD2,NA,TRBJ2-1,TRBV6-2/TRBV6-3,CASSYGASGPYNERFF,TGTGCCAGCAGTTACGGGGCTAGCGGCCCCTACAATGAGCGGTTCTTC
NA,many,TRBJ2-7,TRBV6-5,CASSTLDSPYEQYF,TGTGCCAGCAGTACCCTGGACAGTCCCTACGAGCAGTACTTC
NA,NA,TRBJ2-7,TRBV28,CASSPPGVAGEQYF,TGTGCCAGCAGCCCCCCGGGGGTCGCGGGGGAGCAGTACTTC
TRBD1,NA,TRBJ1-4,TRBV28,CASSPDRGRNEKLFF,TGTGCCAGCAGTCCTGACAGGGGGCGGAATGAAAAACTGTTTTTT
NA,many,TRBJ2-3,TRBV7-6,CASSWDTHQRDTQYF,TGTGCCAGCAGCTGGGACACACACCAACGAGATACGCAGTATTTT
NA,many,TRBJ1-4,TRBV7-9,CASSLPGPANEKLFF,TGTGCCAGCAGCTTACCGGGACCGGCTAATGAAAAACTGTTTTTT
NA,many,TRBJ2-7,TRBV7-3,CASSPMDGYEQYF,TGTGCCAGCAGCCCCATGGACGGCTACGAGCAGTACTTC
TRBD1,many,TRBJ2-6,TRBV3-1,CASSQGVDRGTGANVLTF,TGTGCCAGCAGCCAAGGGGTGGACAGGGGAACTGGGGCCAACGTCCTGACTTTC
NA,many,TRBJ2-7,TRBV19,CASSPGRGAYEQYF,TGTGCCAGTAGTCCTGGGCGCGGAGCCTACGAGCAGTACTTC
TRBD1,many,TRBJ1-1,TRBV15,CATAQGGRSTEAFF,TGTGCCACTGCACAGGGGGGCAGATCCACTGAAGCTTTCTTT
TRBD1,many,TRBJ1-5,TRBV6-5,CASSASRDRDDQPQHF,TGTGCCAGCAGTGCTAGCCGGGACAGGGACGATCAGCCCCAGCATTTT
NA,many,TRBJ1-2,TRBV12-3/TRBV12-4,CASSSGGANYGYTF,TGTGCCAGCAGCTCAGGAGGGGCTAACTATGGCTACACCTTC
NA,many,TRBJ2-7,TRBV20-1,CSARIAERISSYEQYF,TGCAGTGCTAGAATAGCGGAGCGAATAAGCTCCTACGAGCAGTACTTC
TRBD1,many,TRBJ1-1,TRBV3-1,CASSQTPGQGNTEAFF,TGTGCCAGCAGCCAAACTCCGGGACAGGGGAACACTGAAGCTTTCTTT
NA,many,TRBJ2-3,TRBV6-1,CAVRTSPGHPWGDTQYF,TGTGCCGTCAGGACCTCTCCGGGACACCCGTGGGGAGATACGCAGTATTTT
NA,many,TRBJ2-3,TRBV4-3,CASSQDRGPRPTDTQYF,TGCGCCAGCAGCCAAGATAGAGGACCGAGACCCACAGATACGCAGTATTTT
NA,many,TRBJ2-7,TRBV6-5,CASSYSPGYYEQYF,TGTGCCAGCAGTTACTCCCCAGGGTACTACGAGCAGTACTTC
TRBD2,NA,TRBJ2-1,TRBV30,CAFQAGGSSYNEQFF,TGTGCCTTTCAAGCGGGAGGGTCCTCCTACAATGAGCAGTTCTTC
NA,many,TRBJ2-4,TRBV12-3/TRBV12-4,CASTGGENIQYF,TGTGCCAGCACGGGGGGCGAAAACATTCAGTACTTC
NA,many,TRBJ2-5,TRBV30,CAWSKDSDQETQYF,TGTGCCTGGAGTAAGGACAGCGACCAAGAGACCCAGTACTTC
TRBD2,many,TRBJ2-7,TRBV27,CASSPSGGYTYEQYF,TGTGCCAGCAGTCCCTCGGGGGGGTATACCTACGAGCAGTACTTC
NA,NA,TRBJ2-7,TRBV7-9,CASTPQAGRGSSYEQYF,TGTGCCAGCACCCCACAAGCCGGTAGGGGGAGCTCCTACGAGCAGTACTTC
NA,many,TRBJ1-2,TRBV13,CASSHSDGYTF,TGTGCCAGCAGCCACTCGGATGGCTACACCTTC
TRBD2,many,TRBJ2-7,TRBV29-1,CSVVIAGIYEQYF,TGCAGCGTTGTAATAGCGGGGATCTACGAGCAGTACTTC
TRBD1,many,TRBJ1-1,TRBV20-1,CSARDPGGTEAFF,TGCAGTGCTAGAGATCCAGGGGGCACTGAAGCTTTCTTT
NA,many,TRBJ2-7,TRBV6-1,CASSEGSEQYF,TGTGCCAGCAGTGAAGGGTCCGAGCAGTACTTC
TRBD1,once,TRBJ2-7,TRBV28,CASSSTGAIYEQYF,TGTGCCAGCAGCTCCACAGGGGCAATCTACGAGCAGTACTTC
NA,NA,TRBJ2-1,TRBV6-5,CASSYSRLARDERFF,TGTGCCAGCAGTTACTCGAGGCTAGCGCGCGATGAGCGGTTCTTC
NA,many,TRBJ2-7,TRBV20-1,CSADQGLAYEQYF,TGCAGTGCTGACCAGGGTCTAGCCTACGAGCAGTACTTC
TRBD1,many,TRBJ1-1,TRBV19,CASRGQGTEAFF,TGTGCCAGTAGGGGACAGGGGACTGAAGCTTTCTTT
NA,many,TRBJ2-7,TRBV12-3/TRBV12-4,CASSFLPTYEQYF,TGTGCCAGCAGTTTTCTGCCTACCTACGAGCAGTACTTC
NA,many,TRBJ1-1,TRBV6-5,CASSSRQRNTEAFF,TGTGCCAGCAGTTCCCGACAGAGAAACACTGAAGCTTTCTTT
TRBD2,many,TRBJ2-7,TRBV6-2/TRBV6-3,CASSSTSSGRTTEQYF,TGTGCCAGCAGTTCCACCTCTAGCGGGAGGACCACCGAGCAGTACTTC
NA,many,TRBJ2-3,TRBV27,CTSSLFGTDTQYF,TGTACCAGCAGTTTATTCGGCACAGATACGCAGTATTTT
NA,NA,TRBJ2-5,TRBV12-3/TRBV12-4,CASSLSQFGTKETQYF,TGTGCCAGCAGTTTATCTCAATTCGGGACCAAAGAGACCCAGTACTTC
TRBD1,many,TRBJ2-2,TRBV6-2/TRBV6-3,CASREQGTGELFF,TGTGCCAGCAGGGAACAGGGGACCGGGGAGCTGTTTTTT
NA,many,TRBJ1-6,TRBV4-3,CASSQDGSSYNSPLHF,TGCGCCAGCAGCCAAGATGGGAGCTCCTATAATTCACCCCTCCACTTT
TRBD2,many,TRBJ2-7,TRBV4-3,CASSRDWTSGPYEQYF,TGCGCCAGCAGCCGAGATTGGACTAGCGGTCCCTACGAGCAGTACTTC
TRBD1,many,TRBJ2-1,TRBV2,CASRKGANNEQFF,TGTGCCAGCAGGAAGGGGGCGAACAATGAGCAGTTCTTC
NA,NA,TRBJ2-7,TRBV5-6,CASSVRPSWGTYEQYF,TGTGCCAGCAGCGTACGGCCCTCTTGGGGTACCTACGAGCAGTACTTC
NA,many,TRBJ2-3,TRBV30,CAWSRAGSADTQYF,TGTGCCTGGAGTAGGGCAGGGAGTGCTGATACGCAGTATTTT
NA,few,TRBJ2-1,TRBV4-1,CASSQRAGASYNEQFF,TGCGCCAGCAGCCAGAGGGCCGGGGCGAGCTACAATGAGCAGTTCTTC
NA,many,TRBJ2-3,TRBV27,CASSLLVGGDRTTDTQYF,TGTGCCAGCAGTTTATTGGTTGGCGGGGACCGCACCACAGATACGCAGTATTTT
TRBD2,many,TRBJ2-3,TRBV6-6,CASSYVVGGGDDFGGTDTQYF,TGTGCCAGCAGTTACGTCGTGGGGGGGGGGGATGATTTCGGAGGCACAGATACGCAGTATTTT
NA,many,TRBJ1-3,TRBV13,CASSMRGRDTIYF,TGTGCCAGCAGTATGAGAGGGCGAGACACCATATATTTT
TRBD1,NA,TRBJ2-7,TRBV2,CASSPPDRGLTYEQYF,TGTGCCAGCAGCCCCCCGGACAGGGGGCTAACCTACGAGCAGTACTTC
NA,NA,TRBJ2-5,TRBV15,CATSGDLGCRGQETQYF,TGTGCCACCAGCGGAGATCTTGGGTGTCGCGGCCAAGAGACCCAGTACTTC
NA,many,TRBJ2-3,TRBV15,CATSGQEGSLTDTQYF,TGTGCCACCAGCGGGCAGGAGGGGAGTCTCACAGATACGCAGTATTTT
NA,many,TRBJ2-2,TRBV9,CASSVATGELFF,TGTGCCAGCAGCGTAGCTACCGGGGAGCTGTTTTTT